This entry lists 17 T cell receptor beta chains sequenced from one sample in a study of blood T cell repertoires in COVID-19. Profiling relied on immunoSEQ multiplex PCR, and the TCRdb table lists in-frame clones only, not all of them. There are 120,000 to 150,000 clones in the sample; over 70% occur only once, and more than 9% lies in the top ten. Sequencing input: peripheral blood. These receptors were taken from a man in his sixties with active or convalescent COVID-19.

The rearrangement links TRBV28 to TRBJ1-4; D possibly corresponds to TRBD1 (5 bases). The CDR3 is 14 residues long. The ends were cut back, 2 bases at V and 8 bases at J, with 12 bases in the middle. CDR1 is MDHEN, CDR2 SYDVKM, per germline. CDR3 protein: CASSLPQGGEKLFF. The CDR3 DNA sequence: TGTGCCAGCAGTTTACCTCAGGGAGGAGAAAAACTGTTTTTT.

CDR3 amino acids: CASSPKGPLAGDQETQYF. Written as DNA, the CDR3 is TGTGCCAGCAGCCCGAAGGGCCCACTAGCGGGGGACCAAGAGACCCAGTACTTC. The gene calls are TRBV6-2 or TRBV6-3 and TRBJ2-5; TRBD2 aligns across 11 bases. This CDR3 comprises 18 residues. Germline trimming cut 6 bases from V and 0 bases from J; bases unmatched to any gene: 12. CDR1 and CDR2 (germline): MNHEY, SVGEGT.

The chain employs TRBV5-1 and TRBJ1-4; 7 positions match TRBD1. V lost 4 bases to trimming and J lost 0 bases; unmatched junction nucleotides: 3. Germline V lookup: CDR1 SGHRS, CDR2 YFSETQ. The CDR3 runs 15 residues. The CDR3 nucleotides read TGCGCCAGCAGCGGGGGACAGACAACTAATGAAAAACTGTTTTTT. Translated, it gives CASSGGQTTNEKLFF. Full variable domain (outside the CDR3, taken from reference TRBV5-1 and TRBJ1-4): KAGVTQTPRYLIKTRGQQVTLSCSPISGHRSVSWYQQTPGQGLQFLFEYFSETQRNKGNFPGRFSGRQFSNSRSEMNVSTLELGDSALYLCASSGGQTTNEKLFFGSGTQLSVL.

The rearrangement links TRBV14 to TRBJ1-4; D is uncertain. Trimming removed 0 bases at V and 9 bases at J, with 5 bases between. CDR3 length: 12 amino acids. Germline V gene sequence: CDR1 SGHDN, CDR2 FVKESK. The CDR3 here is CASSQDRQKLFF. DNA of the CDR3: TGTGCCAGCAGCCAAGACAGGCAAAAACTGTTTTTT.

J is TRBJ2-2 and V is TRBV2; D gene ambiguous. CDR3 length: 14 residues. Germline CDR1 reads SNHLY; CDR2 reads FYNNEI. V lost 3 bases to trimming and J lost 4 bases, with 9 bases between them. CDR3 region: CASSEGLLTGELFF. The CDR3 DNA reads TGTGCCAGCAGTGAGGGCCTGCTCACCGGGGAGCTGTTTTTT.

J is TRBJ2-1 and V is TRBV9; no clear D. Germline CDR1 is SGDLS and CDR2 is YYNGEE. The CDR3 is made up of 12 amino acids. V was shortened by 2 bases and J by 8 bases, with 8 bases between the two germline ends. The DNA of the CDR3 is TGTGCCAGCAGCGTCTCTGACTATGAGCAGTTCTTC. It codes for CASSVSDYEQFF.

Comments on this clone: One end of the junction does not line up with germline, which may come from a read error. V usage is TRBV3-1 (or the pseudogene TRBV3-2) and J usage is TRBJ2-2; 14 nucleotides align to TRBD2. This CDR3 is 18 amino acids long. Per the germline V gene, CDR1 is LGHDT and CDR2 is YNNKEL (reference sequence). The CDR3 DNA reads TGTGCCAGCAGTCAAGGGACTAGCGGGAGAATCGGCACCGGGGAGCTGTTTTTT. It is translated as CASSQGTSGRIGTGELFF.

The chain recombines TRBV9 with TRBJ2-3; maybe TRBD1 (5 bases). The germline CDR1 and CDR2 sequences are SGDLS and YYNGEE. This CDR3 comprises 15 residues. V lost 0 bases and J 2 bases, leaving 10 bases between the germline ends. DNA for the CDR3: TGTGCCAGCAGCGTAGGGGGCGGAAACACAGATACGCAGTATTTT. It encodes CASSVGGGNTDTQYF.

Written as DNA, the CDR3 is TGTGCCAGTAGTATATTTCCTAGCGGGGCCTACGAGCAGTACTTC. Translation: CASSIFPSGAYEQYF. The chain has TRBV19 and TRBJ2-7, with 9 bases that match TRBD2. This CDR3 is built from 15 residues. CDR1 and CDR2 (germline): LNHDA, SQIVND (reference sequence). Unmatched junction bases numbered 4, after V lost 2 bases and J lost 2 bases.

V and J are TRBV6-5 and TRBJ2-5, with D tentatively TRBD2 (5 bases). Germline CDR1 reads MNHEY; CDR2 reads SVGAGI. The CDR3 consists of 13 residues. The V and J ends lost 6 bases and 4 bases respectively, with 12 bases between them. The CDR3 bases are TGTGCCAGCAGGTTGAGGGCACCAGAGACCCAGTACTTC. Amino acid sequence: CASRLRAPETQYF.

This chain connects TRBV5-1 to TRBJ2-7, with 13 bases identical to TRBD2. The ends lost 4 bases at V and 1 base at J; junction bases unmatched: 5. The CDR3 consists of 16 residues. From germline, CDR1 is SGHRS and CDR2 YFSETQ. The CDR3 here is CASSTRTSGSSYEQYF. The DNA of the CDR3 is TGCGCCAGCAGCACCCGGACTAGCGGGAGTTCCTACGAGCAGTACTTC.

V gene TRBV2 combines with J gene TRBJ2-7; D gene ambiguous. Germline V gives CDR1 SNHLY, CDR2 FYNNEI. The CDR3 contains 14 residues. Trimming took 3 bases from V and 0 from J, leaving 9 bases between them. The chain's CDR3 is CASSDLLSSYEQYF. DNA for the CDR3: TGTGCCAGCAGTGATCTCCTGAGCTCCTACGAGCAGTACTTC.

The V gene is TRBV5-6, the J gene TRBJ1-2, with D unresolved. The CDR3 is 12 amino acids. Germline V gene data show CDR1 as SGHDT and CDR2 as YYEEEE. Trimming left V 4 bases short and J 2 bases short, with 6 bases between. The CDR3 nucleotides read TGTGCCAGCAGCACCGGGAACTATGGCTACACCTTC. Its translation: CASSTGNYGYTF.

The chain employs TRBV6-5 and TRBJ1-5; no clear D. Trimming left V 2 bases short and J 6 bases short, with 14 bases between. This CDR3 contains 15 residues. CDR1 MNHEY and CDR2 SVGAGI come from the germline V gene. CDR3 region: CASSYLGSPGQPQHF. CDR3 sequence (DNA): TGTGCCAGCAGTTACCTCGGGAGCCCGGGTCAGCCCCAGCATTTT.

The chain has TRBV29-1 and TRBJ2-2; 8 nucleotides align to TRBD1. This CDR3 contains 14 residues. V shed 7 bases and J 3 bases; nucleotides not matched to a gene: 7. CDR1 is SQVTM and CDR2 is ANQGSEA in the germline V gene. CDR3 in DNA: TGCAGCGCCGGACAGGGAACGGACACCGGGGAGCTGTTTTTT. Encoded protein: CSAGQGTDTGELFF.

The rearrangement links TRBV6-5 to TRBJ1-5, with 7 bases aligning to TRBD1. Losses at the gene ends were 5 bases for V and 0 bases for J; bases not matched to a gene: 4. Germline V gene sequence: CDR1 MNHEY, CDR2 SVGAGI. This CDR3 spans 15 amino acids. This CDR3 is CASSMTGFSNQPQHF. The CDR3 bases are TGTGCCAGCAGTATGACAGGGTTTAGCAATCAGCCCCAGCATTTT.

The count of this clone is one. The V and J genes are TRBV28 and TRBJ2-1; no clear D gene. The CDR3 is 13 residues long. From germline, CDR1 is MDHEN and CDR2 SYDVKM. V was clipped by 6 bases and J by 8 bases, with 14 bases between them. The CDR3 region has the DNA TGTGCCAGCAGCTTTCGTCCTGTCGATGAGCAGTTCTTC. This encodes CASSFRPVDEQFF. Together with reference TRBV28 and TRBJ2-1, the CDR3 gives the full variable domain: DVKVTQSSRYLVKRTGEKVFLECVQDMDHENMFWYRQDPGLGLRLIYFSYDVKMKEKGDIPEGYSVSREKKERFSLILESASTNQTSMYLCASSFRPVDEQFFGPGTRLTVL.